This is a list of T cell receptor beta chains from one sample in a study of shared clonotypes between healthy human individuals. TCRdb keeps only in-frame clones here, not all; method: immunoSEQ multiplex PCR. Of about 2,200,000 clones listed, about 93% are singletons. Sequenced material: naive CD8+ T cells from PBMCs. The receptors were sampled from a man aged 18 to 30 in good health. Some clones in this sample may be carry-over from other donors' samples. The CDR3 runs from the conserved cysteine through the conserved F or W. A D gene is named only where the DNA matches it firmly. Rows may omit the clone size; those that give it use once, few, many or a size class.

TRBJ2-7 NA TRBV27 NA TGTGCCAGCAGTTTGGGTAGAACCTACGAGCAGTACTTC CASSLGRTYEQYF
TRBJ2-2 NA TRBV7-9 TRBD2 TGTGCCAGCAGTACGACTAGCGGGAACACCGGGGAGCTGTTTTTT CASSTTSGNTGELFF
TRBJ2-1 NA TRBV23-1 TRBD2 TGCGCCAGCAGTCAAAGGCTAGCGGGAGGGCCATCCTACAATGAGCAGTTCTTC CASSQRLAGGPSYNEQFF
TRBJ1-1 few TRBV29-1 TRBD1 TGCAGCGCCGCAGGGGGCGTGAACACTGAAGCTTTCTTT CSAAGGVNTEAFF
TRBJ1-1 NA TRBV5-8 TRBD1 TGTGCCAGCAGCTTGGTCAGGGGGCGGTGGGACACTGAAGCTTTCTTT CASSLVRGRWDTEAFF
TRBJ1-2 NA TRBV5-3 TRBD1 TGTGCCCCACTGGGACAGGGAGATGGCTACACCTTC CAPLGQGDGYTF
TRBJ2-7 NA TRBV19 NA TGTGCCAGTACCTCAAAGGTCGTACGTAGCACCTACGAGCAGTACTTC CASTSKVVRSTYEQYF
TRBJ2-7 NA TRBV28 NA TGTGCCAGCAGTTTTTTCCCCTACGAGCAGTACTTC CASSFFPYEQYF
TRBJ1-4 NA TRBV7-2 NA TGTGCCAGCAGCTCGCCTACCACGGGCTGGAAGGAAAAACTGTTTTTT CASSSPTTGWKEKLFF
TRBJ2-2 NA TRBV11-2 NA TGTGCCAGCAGCAGCCGGGACCATTTCATGGGGGAGCTGTTTTTT CASSSRDHFMGELFF
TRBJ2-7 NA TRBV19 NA TGTGCCAGTAGTATAGACATCCGGTCCTACGAGCAGTACTTC CASSIDIRSYEQYF
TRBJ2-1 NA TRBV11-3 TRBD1 TGTGCCAGCAGCCGAGGGGGCGGTCCCCCTGGGTATGAGCAGTTCTTC CASSRGGGPPGYEQFF
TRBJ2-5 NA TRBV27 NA TGTGCCAGCTCGGACAATGAAGAGACCCAGTACTTC CASSDNEETQYF
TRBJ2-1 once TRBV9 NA TGTGCCAGCGCCGGATCGGGGGCTGGTGAGCAGTTCTTC CASAGSGAGEQFF
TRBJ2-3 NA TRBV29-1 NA TGCAGCGTTGAAACCATCGAGGGGGTCTTGGGGACAGATACGCAGTATTTT CSVETIEGVLGTDTQYF
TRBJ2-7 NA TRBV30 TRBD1 TGTGCCTGGAGGGACAGGGGTATCTACGAGCAGTACTTC CAWRDRGIYEQYF
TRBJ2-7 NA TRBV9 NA TGTGCCAGCAGCGGGGACCTTGGAGAGCAGTACTTC CASSGDLGEQYF
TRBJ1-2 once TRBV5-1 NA TGCGCCAGCAGCTTGTCCCCCCTACTTTATGGCTACACCTTC CASSLSPLLYGYTF
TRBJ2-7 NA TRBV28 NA TGTGCCAGCAGTTCATGGACCAGAACGATCTTCTACGAGCAGTACTTC CASSSWTRTIFYEQYF